What follows are 30 T cell receptor beta chains derived from one specimen sequenced in a study of blood T cell repertoires in COVID-19. The method was immunoSEQ multiplex PCR; TCRdb's version includes in-frame clones alone and lacks a portion of them. The table records almost 80,000 clones, approximately 82% of them present only once. Sequencing used peripheral blood. The receptors here all came from a woman in her 70s with acute or convalescent COVID-19.

CDR3 DNA: TGTGCCAGCTCACCAGCGACAGCGTACCAAGAGACCCAGTACTTC. Protein product: CASSPATAYQETQYF. V usage is TRBV18 and J usage is TRBJ2-5; D is possibly TRBD1 (5 bases). With 2 bases removed from V and 0 bases from J, the gap between germline ends came to 10 bases. The CDR3 has 15 residues. CDR1 and CDR2 from the germline V gene are KGHSH and LQKENI.

The gene calls are TRBV28 and TRBJ1-5; TRBD1 might be the D (5 bases). The CDR3 is 13 residues long. Trimming left V 11 bases short and J 4 bases short, with 15 bases between. The V gene's germline CDR1 is MDHEN and CDR2 SYDVKM. CDR3 loop: CAAAGGGNQPQHF. The CDR3 bases are TGTGCCGCGGCCGGGGGAGGTAATCAGCCCCAGCATTTT.

The chain has TRBV27 and TRBJ2-2, with 7 bases fitting TRBD1. The trim removed 7 bases at V and 0 bases at J, leaving 5 bases unmatched. CDR1 and CDR2 from the germline V gene are MNHEY and SMNVEV (reference sequence). This CDR3 is built from 15 residues. This CDR3 reads CASKAGTANTGELFF. The CDR3 coding sequence is TGTGCCAGCAAAGCCGGGACAGCGAACACCGGGGAGCTGTTTTTT.

The chain recombines TRBV10-1 with TRBJ1-1; no reliable D call. V lost 2 bases and J lost 1, with 5 bases in between. This CDR3 has 13 residues. The germline V gene encodes CDR1 WNHNN and CDR2 SYGVQD (reference sequence). This CDR3 is CASSEHQNTEAFF. The CDR3 DNA sequence: TGCGCCAGCAGTGAGCATCAGAACACTGAAGCTTTCTTT.

This clone showed up just a few times. The J gene is TRBJ1-5, the V gene TRBV19, with a weak D call TRBD1 (5 bases). Germline CDR1 is LNHDA and CDR2 is SQIVND (reference sequence). Trimming removed 2 bases from V and 6 bases from J, with 20 bases in between. The CDR3 totals 17 residues. CDR3 sequence reads: CASSIRGTLGMGQPQHF. CDR3 DNA sequence: TGTGCCAGTAGTATAAGGGGTACTCTGGGGATGGGTCAGCCCCAGCATTTT. The complete variable domain, with remaining parts taken from reference TRBV19 and TRBJ1-5, reads DGGITQSPKYLFRKEGQNVTLSCEQNLNHDAMYWYRQDPGQGLRLIYYSQIVNDFQKGDIAEGYSVSREKKESFPLTVTSAQKNPTAFYLCASSIRGTLGMGQPQHFGDGTRLSIL.

The chain is built from TRBV11-3 and TRBJ2-2, with 16 bases aligning to TRBD2. J lost 6 bases, V lost 4 bases, and 5 bases had no gene match. Per the germline V gene, CDR1 is SGHNT and CDR2 is YENEEA. This CDR3 contains 17 residues. The CDR3 region is CASSSGTSGRAAGELFF. CDR3 nucleotides: TGTGCCAGCAGCTCCGGGACTAGCGGGAGGGCCGCCGGGGAGCTGTTTTTT.

This chain connects TRBV19 to TRBJ1-4, with a possible D match to TRBD1 (5 bases). Per the germline V gene, CDR1 is LNHDA and CDR2 is SQIVND (reference sequence). Trimming cost V 3 bases and J 7 bases, with 9 bases left between them. The CDR3 covers 13 residues. CDR3 amino acids: CASSITGREKLFF. The CDR3 DNA sequence: TGTGCCAGTAGTATCACAGGTCGTGAAAAACTGTTTTTT.

The rearrangement links TRBV5-1 to TRBJ2-5; D remains unclear. Germline CDR1 is SGHRS and CDR2 is YFSETQ. Trimming shortened V by 4 bases and J by 5 bases, and 18 bases separated the two germline ends. The CDR3 consists of 15 residues. The CDR3 DNA follows: TGCGCCAGCAGCCACATAGCCGCTGATGCCGAGACCCAGTACTTC. It codes for CASSHIAADAETQYF.

CDR3 amino acids: CASSSSGRLNTGELFF. CDR3 DNA: TGTGCCAGCAGCTCTAGCGGGAGGCTAAACACCGGGGAGCTGTTTTTT. This sequence joins TRBV5-4 and TRBJ2-2; TRBD2 matches at 11 bases. With 3 bases clipped from V and 2 bases from J, the junction kept 3 bases outside the gene matches. Germline V gives CDR1 SGHNT, CDR2 YYREEE (reference sequence). The CDR3 has 16 amino acids. The full variable domain, with the rest looked up from reference TRBV5-4 and TRBJ2-2, is ETGVTQSPTHLIKTRGQQVTLRCSSQSGHNTVSWYQQALGQGPQFIFQYYREEENGRGNFPPRFSGLQFPNYSSELNVNALELDDSALYLCASSSSGRLNTGELFFGEGSRLTVL.

The rearrangement links TRBV6-6 to TRBJ2-7; 8 nucleotides line up with TRBD1. CDR1 and CDR2 from the germline V gene are MNHNY and SVGAGI (reference sequence). This CDR3 comprises 15 residues. Trimming took 5 bases from V and 1 from J; bases not matched to a gene: 7. CDR3: CASSRPGQASYEQYF. DNA for the CDR3: TGTGCCAGCAGTCGACCGGGACAGGCATCCTACGAGCAGTACTTC.

This clone was counted only a few times. The chain links TRBV7-2 to TRBJ1-3; D gene ambiguous. Trimming took 3 bases from V and 0 from J, leaving 9 bases between them. The CDR3 consists of 15 residues. Germline CDR1 and CDR2: SGHTA and FQGNSA. The CDR3 nucleotides are TGTGCCAGCAGCTTGACCGCAGGCTCTGGAAACACCATATATTTT. It encodes CASSLTAGSGNTIYF.

The chain links TRBV3-1 (or the pseudogene TRBV3-2) to TRBJ2-5; D is possibly TRBD2 (7 bases). Trimming removed 1 base at V and 2 bases at J, with 14 bases between. This CDR3 is built from 16 residues. CDR1 is LGHDT, CDR2 YNNKEL, per germline (reference sequence). CDR3 protein: CASSQGGRGNQETQYF. CDR3 bases: TGTGCCAGCAGCCAAGGTGGGAGGGGGAATCAAGAGACCCAGTACTTC.

The chain is built from TRBV19 and TRBJ1-1; 8 bases are shared with TRBD1. J lost 5 bases, V lost 3 bases, and 5 bases had no gene match. The CDR3 consists of 14 residues. Germline V gene data show CDR1 as LNHDA and CDR2 as SQIVND (reference sequence). The CDR3 reads CASSMVRGLTEAFF. CDR3 bases: TGTGCCAGTAGTATGGTCAGGGGGCTGACTGAAGCTTTCTTT.

CDR3 nucleotides: TGTGCCAGCAGCCAAGGAGGACAGGGGGGTCGGGAGCAGTACTTC. This codes for CASSQGGQGGREQYF. The chain is built from TRBV3-1 (or the pseudogene TRBV3-2) and TRBJ2-7; 10 bases agree with TRBD1. V dropped 1 base and J dropped 7; count of bases not matched to a gene: 7. Per the germline V gene, CDR1 is LGHDT and CDR2 is YNNKEL (reference sequence). The CDR3 is 15 amino acids.

J is TRBJ2-5 and V is TRBV29-1; 8 positions agree with TRBD1. This CDR3 has 14 residues. The V and J ends lost 6 bases and 5 bases, in that order; junction bases with no gene match: 11. From germline, CDR1 is SQVTM and CDR2 ANQGSEA. DNA for the CDR3: TGCAGCGTAGAACCGCGGGACAGGTCGGAGACCCAGTACTTC. Translated: CSVEPRDRSETQYF.

This chain links TRBV2 with TRBJ1-6; 7 bases fit TRBD1. Germline loops: CDR1 SNHLY, CDR2 FYNNEI. CDR3 size: 14 residues. Trimming cost V 4 bases and J 7 bases; bases outside gene matches: 4. The CDR3 region is CASSVQGTNSPLHF. In DNA form, the CDR3 reads TGTGCCAGCAGTGTACAGGGGACCAATTCACCCCTCCACTTT.

This clone is a singleton in its sample. This chain links TRBV27 with TRBJ2-5; D ambiguous. From germline, CDR1 is MNHEY and CDR2 SMNVEV (reference sequence). The V gene lost 3 bases and the J gene lost 4 bases, with 6 bases spanning the gap. This CDR3 comprises 12 residues. The CDR3 DNA reads as TGTGCCAGCAGTTTGGGCCCAGAGACCCAGTACTTC. This gives the protein CASSLGPETQYF.

V and J are TRBV6-5 and TRBJ2-3, with 9 bases lining up with TRBD1. Trimming cost V 7 bases and J 3 bases; bases outside gene matches: 8. The germline gives CDR1 MNHEY, CDR2 SVGAGI. CDR3 length: 15 residues. The CDR3 loop reads CASIPGQGRTDTQYF. The CDR3 bases are TGTGCCAGCATCCCAGGACAGGGGAGGACAGATACGCAGTATTTT.

The chain couples TRBV2 to TRBJ1-5; the D gene is possibly TRBD1 (5 bases). Germline loops: CDR1 SNHLY, CDR2 FYNNEI. Trimming left V 8 bases short and J 4 bases short, with 15 bases between. The CDR3 sequence is 14 residues long. This chain's CDR3 is CASGRQSSNQPQHF. In nucleotides, the CDR3 is TGTGCCAGCGGAAGACAGAGCTCTAATCAGCCCCAGCATTTT.

The chain carries TRBV12-1 and TRBJ1-2; the table's TRBD1 call for D was not verified on the DNA. TRBV12-1 is a pseudogene locus. The CDR3 length is 19 residues. CDR3 sequence reads: CASTPDDCGTGGIINGYTF. The CDR3 region has the DNA TGTGCCAGCACCCCCGATGACTGTGGGACAGGGGGAATCATCAATGGCTACACCTTC.

This clone was picked up one time. The genes are TRBV6-5 and TRBJ2-5; 8 bases map to TRBD2. This CDR3 is built from 13 residues. Germline V CDR1 and CDR2: MNHEY, SVGAGI. The V and J ends lost 5 bases and 5 bases, in that order; junction bases with no gene match: 4. CDR3 region: CASSRLAIETQYF. In DNA form, the CDR3 reads TGTGCCAGCAGTAGACTAGCGATTGAGACCCAGTACTTC.

In its sample, this clone was seen once. The chain carries TRBV18 and TRBJ2-2, with D tentatively TRBD1 (5 bases). Per germline, CDR1 KGHSH and CDR2 LQKENI. The CDR3 extends over 14 amino acids. Trimming left V 3 bases short and J 1 base short, with 6 bases between. In DNA form, the CDR3 reads TGTGCCAGCTCACCCGGACAGAACACCGGGGAGCTGTTTTTT. Its translation: CASSPGQNTGELFF.

The V gene is TRBV5-5, the J gene TRBJ1-2; 9 positions match TRBD1. The V gene's germline CDR1 is SGHKS and CDR2 YYEKEE (reference sequence). The CDR3 has 14 residues. Germline trimming cut 4 bases from V and 4 bases from J; bases unmatched to any gene: 5. The CDR3 spells CASSQQTGGYGYTF. In DNA form, the CDR3 reads TGTGCCAGCAGCCAACAGACAGGGGGCTATGGCTACACCTTC.

The chain has TRBV5-5 and TRBJ2-5; TRBD2 matches 9 bases. Germline trimming cut 0 bases from V and 3 bases from J; bases unmatched to any gene: 0. CDR3 size: 14 residues. Germline V gene lookup returns CDR1 SGHKS and CDR2 YYEKEE (reference sequence). The CDR3 region is CASSLGGGEETQYF. The CDR3, as DNA: TGTGCCAGCAGCTTGGGCGGGGGGGAAGAGACCCAGTACTTC.

The V call is TRBV6-6, the J call TRBJ1-6, with TRBD1 identical over 7 bases. CDR3 length: 15 residues. J lost 3 bases, V lost 5 bases, and 4 bases had no gene match. Germline CDR1 reads MNHNY; CDR2 reads SVGAGI (reference sequence). The CDR3 region is CASSRTGNYNSPLHF. In DNA form, the CDR3 reads TGTGCCAGCAGTAGGACAGGAAACTATAATTCACCCCTCCACTTT.

In this sample, this clone turned up a few times. This chain connects TRBV30 to TRBJ2-7, with TRBD2 matching over 7 bases. In germline, CDR1 is GTSNPN, CDR2 SVGIG (reference sequence). The trim removed 2 bases at V and 7 bases at J, leaving 14 bases unmatched. The CDR3 is 15 amino acids. CDR3 residues: CAWSSKGGFRYEQYF. For the CDR3, the DNA is TGTGCCTGGAGTTCAAAGGGAGGGTTTAGGTATGAGCAGTACTTC. Looking up the rest from reference TRBV30 and TRBJ2-7 gives the full variable domain: SQTIHQWPATLVQPVGSPLSLECTVEGTSNPNLYWYRQAAGRGLQLLFYSVGIGQISSEVPQNLSASRPQDRQFILSSKKLLLSDSGFYLCAWSSKGGFRYEQYFGPGTRLTVT.

The rearrangement uses TRBV10-3 and TRBJ2-7, with D unclear. From germline, CDR1 is ENHRY and CDR2 SYGVKD. CDR3 length equals 16 residues. V was trimmed by 0 bases and J by 0 bases, leaving 12 bases between them. The CDR3 region has the DNA TGTGCCATCAGTGAGTCACCCGGCCGGAGCTCCTACGAGCAGTACTTC. This translates into CAISESPGRSSYEQYF.

The chain has TRBV5-1 and TRBJ2-7; TRBD2 aligns across 9 bases. CDR3 length equals 13 residues. The ends lost 5 bases at V and 1 base at J; junction bases unmatched: 1. Germline V gives CDR1 SGHRS, CDR2 YFSETQ. CDR3 residues: CASRAGGSYEQYF. In nucleotides, the CDR3 is TGCGCCAGCAGGGCGGGAGGGTCCTACGAGCAGTACTTC.

This sequence joins TRBV14 and TRBJ1-6; 7 bases fit TRBD1. CDR1 and CDR2 (germline): SGHDN, FVKESK. CDR3 length: 17 amino acids. After removal of 2 bases from V and 10 bases from J, the junction contained 14 bases not matched to a gene. CDR3 in DNA: TGTGCCAGCAGCCAACTCACGGGACAGCTCGGCGGGTCACCCCTCCACTTT. Translated: CASSQLTGQLGGSPLHF.

The rearrangement joins TRBV4-1 to TRBJ2-7, with D possibly TRBD2 on 5 matching bases. CDR3 size: 14 residues. CDR1 and CDR2 (germline): MGHRA, YSYEKL. Trimming stripped 0 bases from V and 3 bases from J, with 9 bases between. The CDR3 sequence: CASSQDRLNYEQYF. CDR3 in DNA: TGCGCCAGCAGCCAAGATAGACTAAACTACGAGCAGTACTTC.